This TCR beta chain was obtained from a study of T cells in Graves' hyperthyroidism and ophthalmopathy. General study points: A model using 13 V-J features told ophthalmopathy apart from stable hyperthyroidism.

This clonotype was seen more than once but under ten times. Its antigen is still unknown. The V gene's germline CDR1 is LGHDT and CDR2 YNNKEL (reference sequence). The CDR3 totals 14 residues. The V and J ends lost 1 base and 4 bases respectively, with 7 bases between them. Amplified TCR beta CDR3 regions derived from RNA transcripts. HTBI primers were the set used in a first-round RT-PCR of the TCR CDR3. TCRdb used MiXCR to reprocess the multiplex PCR reads, holding one entry per CDR3 protein. Seen here are hundreds of thousands of distinct CDR3 sequences, 15% to 20% observed once, and the top ten hold less than 4.5%.

The chain recombines TRBV3-1 with TRBJ2-2; D gene unclear. This sequence originates from a woman in her 30s with Graves' hyperthyroidism. Sequenced sample: blood. Here the CDR3 DNA reads TGTGCCAGCAGCCAAGTCCACCCCACCGGGGAGCTGTTTTTT. Encoded protein: CASSQVHPTGELFF.